This T cell receptor (beta chain) was obtained from a study of OX40 agonist ivuxolimab in advanced cancers. The CDR3 spans 13 residues. Germline lookup yields CDR1 GTSNPN and CDR2 SVGIG (reference sequence). With 2 bases removed from V and 7 bases from J, the gap between germline ends came to 11 bases. This clone was counted only a few times. Here immunoSEQ multiplex PCR was the method, and the copy in TCRdb shows in-frame clones only, minus some. The table has 60,000 to 85,000 clones, roughly 91% seen once; the top ten hold less than 3%. The sequence was obtained from an adult with an advanced solid tumor such as melanoma, head and neck, liver or kidney cancer. The sample consisted of CD4+ or CD8+ T cells sorted from blood, taken in a trial of the OX40 agonist ivuxolimab. V gene TRBV30 combines with J gene TRBJ1-4; D unclear. The CDR3: CAWSPNLAEKLFF. For the CDR3, the DNA is TGTGCCTGGAGTCCTAACTTAGCTGAAAAACTGTTTTTT. The complete variable domain, with remaining parts taken from reference TRBV30 and TRBJ1-4, reads SQTIHQWPATLVQPVGSPLSLECTVEGTSNPNLYWYRQAAGRGLQLLFYSVGIGQISSEVPQNLSASRPQDRQFILSSKKLLLSDSGFYLCAWSPNLAEKLFFGSGTQLSVL.